Listed below are T cell receptor beta chains from one sample, sequenced in a study of identical twins. MiXCR was run by TCRdb on the 5' RACE reads, yielding one entry per CDR3 protein. The sample records around 340,000 distinct CDR3 sequences, roughly 12% being singletons. The sample also formed part of further work on yellow fever vaccine responses in identical twins.

The sequencing sample was made of CD8+ T cells sorted from blood. These TCRs come from a woman aged 18-30 years in good health. CDR3s include the opening cysteine and the closing phenylalanine or tryptophan.

CASSRLTQYF | TRBJ2-3 | TRBV28
CASSQGAGTVNSPLHF | TRBJ1-6 | TRBV3-1
CASSLGKGGEQFF | TRBJ2-1 | TRBV7-9
CSATREEPYEQYF | TRBJ2-7 | TRBV20-1
CASSPRDIETQYF | TRBJ2-5 | TRBV9
CSAEGASGAPYNEQFF | TRBJ2-1 | TRBV20-1
CASSYSAGTGAFRLNSPLHF | TRBJ1-6 | TRBV6-2/TRBV6-3
CAIGQGNTEAFF | TRBJ1-1 | TRBV27
CATSRDGAGEEQYF | TRBJ2-7 | TRBV15
CATSRELAGEETQYF | TRBJ2-5 | TRBV15
CASSQGRDNEKLFF | TRBJ1-4 | TRBV4-2
CASSLGAGGLNTQYF | TRBJ2-3 | TRBV7-3
CAISTGDYEQYF | TRBJ2-7 | TRBV10-3
CASDSTDYEQYF | TRBJ2-7 | TRBV2
CATGERSSYEQYF | TRBJ2-7 | TRBV10-3
CASVGLAGGSFF | TRBJ2-1 | TRBV27
CASSPFRGAYEQYF | TRBJ2-7 | TRBV4-1
CASSLEGSGRVGDEQFF | TRBJ2-1 | TRBV5-6
CASMEQDSGANVLTF | TRBJ2-6 | TRBV6-1
CASSQDARGDEAFF | TRBJ1-1 | TRBV3-1
CASNLFGLAANTGELFF | TRBJ2-2 | TRBV5-1
CASSEPGTGGHGYTF | TRBJ1-2 | TRBV2
CAITLDLNTEAFF | TRBJ1-1 | TRBV10-3
CSARGRTDSYEQYF | TRBJ2-7 | TRBV20-1
CASRRDRYGYTF | TRBJ1-2 | TRBV12-3/TRBV12-4